This TCR beta chain derives from a study of cytomegalovirus exposure and HLA in healthy donors (dated by TCRdb to about 2017). At the level of the whole study: An earlier analysis of about 530 of the donors reported about 300 Gb of sequence data and 95 million to 130 million unique TCR beta sequences obtained from roughly 180 million T cells. Approximately 310 gigabases of sequencing data and some 85 million unique TCR sequences were included in an early release covering several hundred HLA-typed donors. Of the approximately 400 genotyped donors, over 80% were placed in the genetic ancestry cluster associated with self-reported Caucasian donors. The study aimed to test whether signatures of past pathogen exposure could be identified by cataloging public T cell receptors. Using immunosequencing, the study profiled T cell repertoires from about 650 subjects and related those repertoires to cytomegalovirus serostatus. Besides the first cohort of roughly 700 subjects, a separate validation cohort made up of over 100 different subjects was used. To predict cytomegalovirus infection status, the study combined high-throughput TCR immunosequencing, statistical association of individual TCRs with disease status, and machine learning. To study patterns of TCR occurrence, a later analysis re-analyzed previously published TCR beta repertoires from just over 650 donors and added high-resolution HLA genotyping. Rather than using new phenotypic data, the later analysis identified candidate immune exposures from TCR beta sequences and from how often those sequences occurred across donors. In an earlier analysis of 500 to 650 of the donors, high-throughput TCR beta sequencing was used to judge whether each TCR beta V gene segment behaved as functional or pseudogenic. Donor age, sex, ethnicity and CMV serostatus were compiled together with the repertoire data. A later genetic analysis used genome-wide SNP genotypes for about 65% of the 666 donors, treating that subset as a discovery cohort. All discovery cohort repertoires had been generated using a single sequencing platform. HLA typing included class I and class II loci at four-digit resolution. Typing coverage varied by locus: roughly 620-640 donors for A, B, C, DRB1 and DQB1; approximately 560 for DQA1; about 600 for DPA1; 450 to 480 for DPB1. Four to six DR-DQ haplotypes were handled as single units for association and clustering, since linkage in the cohort was strong. Among around 400 genotyped donors of the cohort, an average of about 240,000 unique TCR beta nucleotide sequences were sequenced per donor, roughly 20% of them non-productive.

The library was made by the immunoSEQ multiplex PCR assay. The multiplex PCR relied on a mix of 60 forward primers for TCR Vbeta segments and 13 reverse primers for TCR Jbeta segments. Amplification of the CDR3 region of rearranged TCR beta genes was performed with a multiplex PCR assay on genomic DNA. The amplified TCR beta libraries were sequenced on the Illumina HiSeq System as 87-base-pair reads. Per the authors' processing: A later analysis counted around 72 million unique TCR beta chains across the 550 to 700 repertoires, and about 10 million of these chains were shared by at least two donors. To remove PCR and sequencing errors, raw reads were error-corrected and collapsed into unique sequences using a nearest-neighbor algorithm that merged closely related sequences. V, D and J gene segments were assigned by aligning CDR3 sequences to IMGT reference sequences. For a sequence to be retained, a match of at least six nucleotides to both a V gene segment and a J gene segment was required. Rearrangements were classified as productive when the CDR3 lacked stop codons and remained in frame with V and J, and all other rearrangements were classified as non-productive. CDR3 was defined by IMGT convention, running from the second conserved V-encoded cysteine to the conserved J-encoded phenylalanine. In an earlier analysis of more than 550 of the donors, sequences lacking an unambiguous match to a single V gene segment were excluded. In an earlier analysis of some 590 of the donors, a V segment was called functional when productive rearrangements were above 56.7%, and segregating when the standard deviation between donors exceeded 5%. A statistical classification framework was built for diagnosing cytomegalovirus status from the catalog of TCR beta chain sequences. In a later analysis, V and J genes were assigned by comparing TCR nucleotide sequences against IMGT/GENE-DB human TR gene sequences. A later analysis assigned CDR3 sequences and most-parsimonious VDJ recombination scenarios with the TCRdist pipeline. In a later analysis, every TCR beta chain was defined by the combination of its CDR3 amino acid sequence and its V-gene family, and reads without a unique V-gene family were dropped. A later analysis removed several hundred highly shared, low-generation-probability nucleotide sequences to deal with suspected cross-contamination and a sequencing artifact. In a later analysis, a clonal expansion index was calculated for each public chain from normalized within-repertoire ranks of inferred template counts. A later analysis computed generation probabilities with a VDJ recombination model fitted to out-of-frame rearrangements, and checked the results against IGoR. A later analysis scored TCR-TCR, TCR-HLA and TCR-CMV co-occurrence with hypergeometric tests, applying a repertoire-size bias correction to TCR pairs. A later analysis estimated false discovery rates by permuting HLA or CMV assignments 20 times. In a later analysis, co-occurring TCRs were grouped using DBSCAN, with TCRdist sequence similarity added in when clustering inside HLA-allele-positive subsets. For co-occurrence clustering, repertoires with fewer than 30,000 or more than 120,000 public chains were excluded, along with several repertoires with anomalous nucleotide sharing. Imported from immuneACCESS, the table was reduced by TCRdb to in-frame sequences with V and J called. These copies leave out some clones; in studies compared against another copy, an unresolved V gene accounts for under half, and the cause of the remainder is not known. V and J calls and clone size are copied from that table; D and trimming were computed from the DNA. This sample gives 170,000 or so clones in total; 75% to 90% of them show up just once. Under 0.8% of the sample rests with the top ten.

Points the paper makes about the study in general: Presence/absence analyses assumed roughly uniform sequencing depth across donors, an assumption that may not hold. This cohort had only TCR beta chains sequenced, and the lack of alpha or paired-chain data limited which features could be detected. In an earlier analysis of fewer than 750 of the donors, most TCR beta V segments were observed in productive rearrangements about 87% or about 30% of the time, broadly matching IMGT annotations. Because some donors lacked HLA typing at each locus, the association tests relied only on the typed subset. While some public TCRs were present in many individuals, most TCR sequences turned up only very rarely across donors. Some IMGT-functional V segments, including TRBV6-2 and TRBV6-3, could not be distinguished by the 87-base-pair reads and were therefore excluded. In a later genetic analysis, a missense DCLRE1C variant was associated with V-gene and J-gene trimming of TCR beta chains, and the association was replicated in an independent cohort. When HLA alleles, especially DR and DQ, strongly co-occurred, TCR associations were difficult to assign to individual alleles. In both the original and validation cohorts, the classifier was reported to diagnose cytomegalovirus status with high specificity and sensitivity. In the study, some 160 TCR beta chains were listed as associated with cytomegalovirus. Over 15 rarely observed V segments, including chromosome 9 orphons, were excluded from the earlier analysis of about 610 of the donors because counts were too low. The authors suggested that the approach could potentially be generalized to other disease states and immunological phenotypes. A cluster of highly shared sequence variants was judged likely to be a technical artifact of the sequencing pipeline. Several of the top co-occurrence clusters appeared to be linked to parvovirus B19, influenza, CMV and Epstein-Barr virus, according to a later analysis. For the cohort, immune exposure information was limited to CMV serostatus. A few of the identified cytomegalovirus-associated TCR beta chains were confirmed in vitro to be specific for cytomegalovirus antigens. In a later analysis, HLA-associated TCR beta chains showed more clonal expansion and lower generation probabilities than non-associated chains that were equally common. In a later analysis, TCR association rates were found to vary across HLA loci, with the most associated TCRs seen for DRB1 alleles and the fewest for HLA-C alleles. In a later genetic analysis, fewer N-insertions in productive TCRs were reported among donors in an Asian-associated ancestry cluster than the approximately 710-donor mean. Linkage disequilibrium might explain the correlated functional status among segregating V segments, but an unknown experimental factor could not be excluded. At a false discovery rate of 0.05, a later analysis linked 15,000 to 20,000 TCR beta sequences to specific HLA alleles. A later analysis found that most CMV-associated TCR beta chains appeared HLA-restricted, with HLA associations seemingly driven largely by CMV exposure. A further reported finding was that TCR beta sequences accurately predicted the HLA-A and HLA-B alleles for most subjects in the first cohort.

This clone was detected only a few times. Its antigen is unknown. Base qualities are not at hand, and no much larger clone is one base apart. The cohort consisted of 650 to 700 healthy bone marrow donors. At the time of sampling, all cohort members were nominally healthy, though unrecorded immune exposures were likely present. The donor was CMV seronegative and belonged to the group of over 350 seronegative cohort members. A peripheral blood sample was provided by each donor, and peripheral blood mononuclear cells were used for TCR beta sequencing. The Qiagen DNeasy Blood Extraction Kit was used to extract genomic DNA from the blood cell samples. A distance of 19 bases separates the germline ends of V and J, which lose 3 bases and 8 bases respectively. The germline V gene supplies CDR1 LGHNA and CDR2 YSLEER. The CDR3 has 15 amino acids, counting the end cysteine and phenylalanine. Just CDR3 DNA is preserved here, 45 bases in frame from base 1.

The sequencing sample was made of PBMCs. The clonotype comes from a boy aged 5-17 years in good health and CMV-seronegative. The V and J segments used are TRBV4-3 and TRBJ1-2; D gene: possibly TRBD1, on 6 matching bases. The bases read TGCGCCAGCAGCCAGTCCCCGGGGGGCGCGGGGGGCTACACCTTC. This sequence encodes CASSQSPGGAGGYTF.